A selection of T cell receptor beta chains follows, all from one sample in a study of blood T cell repertoires in COVID-19. Measured with immunoSEQ multiplex PCR; TCRdb has only the in-frame clones, and not every one. The sample consists of 200,000 to 300,000 clones, 86% of them appearing once. The sequencing input was peripheral blood. The receptor set was obtained from a man older than 75 with acute or convalescent COVID-19. Each CDR3 is given with its conserved first and last residue. Each record gives: CDR3 protein, J gene, D gene, V gene. D genes are given only for firm matches.

CDR3: CASSPDRNEKLFF
J: TRBJ1-4
D: -
V: TRBV18

CDR3: CASSYSLAGAAYEQYF
J: TRBJ2-7
D: TRBD2
V: TRBV6-2/TRBV6-3

CDR3: CASGTIQGTIGNTIYF
J: TRBJ1-3
D: TRBD1
V: TRBV5-6

CDR3: CASSLSGDLAKNIQYF
J: TRBJ2-4
D: -
V: TRBV5-5

CDR3: CASSQEAGYGYTF
J: TRBJ1-2
D: -
V: TRBV4-1

CDR3: CASSPPGGEYGYTF
J: TRBJ1-2
D: -
V: TRBV28

CDR3: CASSFTRGETQYF
J: TRBJ2-5
D: -
V: TRBV7-2

CDR3: CSAQADTQYF
J: TRBJ2-3
D: -
V: TRBV20-1

CDR3: CASSKGQGKGNTIYF
J: TRBJ1-3
D: TRBD1
V: TRBV27

CDR3: CASSLLGTVNEQFF
J: TRBJ2-1
D: TRBD1
V: TRBV28

CDR3: CASSIKGGSTEAFF
J: TRBJ1-1
D: -
V: TRBV6-5

CDR3: CASSLQTGAGGFNEKLFF
J: TRBJ1-4
D: -
V: TRBV5-1

CDR3: CASSYSWDRVADTQYF
J: TRBJ2-3
D: TRBD1
V: TRBV6-5

CDR3: CATSEWTSGRSGSYNEQFF
J: TRBJ2-1
D: TRBD2
V: TRBV24-1

CDR3: CVTVTGFDEKLFF
J: TRBJ1-4
D: -
V: TRBV2

CDR3: CASSQETGLAGLSKEFF
J: TRBJ2-1
D: TRBD2
V: TRBV4-2

CDR3: CASSSPGGEQFF
J: TRBJ2-1
D: TRBD1
V: TRBV6-5

CDR3: CASSFESSYNEQFF
J: TRBJ2-1
D: -
V: TRBV5-1

CDR3: CASSLGLAGYNEQFF
J: TRBJ2-1
D: TRBD2
V: TRBV3-1/TRBV3-2

CDR3: CASKRQGMQTEAFF
J: TRBJ1-1
D: TRBD1
V: TRBV28